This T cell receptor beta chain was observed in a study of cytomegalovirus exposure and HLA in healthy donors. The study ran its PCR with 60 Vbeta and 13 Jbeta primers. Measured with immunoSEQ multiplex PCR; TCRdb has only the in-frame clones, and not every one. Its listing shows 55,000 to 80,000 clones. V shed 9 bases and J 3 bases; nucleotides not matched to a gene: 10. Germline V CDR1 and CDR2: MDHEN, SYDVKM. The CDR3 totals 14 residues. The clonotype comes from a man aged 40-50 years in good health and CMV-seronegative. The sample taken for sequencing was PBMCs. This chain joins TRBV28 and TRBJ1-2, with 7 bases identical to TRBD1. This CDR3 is CASLSGTADYGYTF. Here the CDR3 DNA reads TGTGCCAGTTTATCTGGGACAGCAGACTATGGCTACACCTTC.